This TCR beta chain stems from a study of T cells after yellow fever vaccination. This clonotype was counted at least ten times. This CDR3 is 15 amino acids long. With V trimmed by 7 bases and J by 4 bases, 8 bases remained unmatched. Germline V gene sequence: CDR1 MNHEY, CDR2 SVGAGI. TCRdb re-called the 5' RACE reads through MiXCR, storing one row per CDR3 protein. The sample holds under 200,000 distinct CDR3 sequences, approximately 11% seen once. This specimen was CD8+ T cells sorted from PBMCs, taken 15 days after the yellow fever booster vaccination. The TCR was taken from a man aged 18 to 30 who received the YFV17D yellow fever vaccine. This chain joins TRBV6-5 and TRBJ2-5, with 11 bases matching TRBD2. CDR3 bases: TGTGCCAGCACCCCGACTAGCGGGGAGAGAGAGACCCAGTACTTC. It translates to CASTPTSGERETQYF.